This T cell receptor (beta chain) originates from a study of identical twins. With respect to this clonotype: Its cognate antigen is unknown.

Donors uniformly comprised healthy Caucasians. Whole-study results and caveats: Modelling underestimated the level of out-of-frame TCR alpha sharing observed in monozygotic twins.

One entry per CDR3 protein results from TCRdb running MiXCR on the 5' RACE reads. The table shows roughly 1,500,000 distinct CDR3 sequences, with about 30% occurring only once. The CDR3 length is 14 residues. Germline CDR1 SGHRS, CDR2 YFSETQ. V was pared by 0 bases and J by 3 bases, with 8 bases between. The sequenced sample was cord blood. This sequence originates from a newborn girl in good health. V and J are TRBV5-1 and TRBJ2-3; D unresolved. CDR3 sequence: CASSLDGETDTQYF. DNA of the CDR3: TGCGCCAGCAGCTTGGATGGAGAAACAGATACGCAGTATTTT.